These 21 T cell receptor beta chains share one sample of origin, sequenced in a study of PD-1 and CTLA-4 blockade in melanoma. Clones were sequenced by immunoSEQ multiplex PCR, and TCRdb holds only the in-frame ones, with some missing. The sample carries roughly 30,000 clones, around 90% recorded once. Material: CD8+ T cells from peripheral blood, obtained from a patient given anti-PD-1 treatment. All receptors come from a human donor with melanoma.

The V gene is TRBV13, the J gene TRBJ2-1; 7 bases are a match to TRBD2. Germline CDR1 reads PRHDT; CDR2 reads FYEKMQ (reference sequence). The CDR3 covers 16 residues. The V gene end was trimmed by 4 bases and the J gene end by 3 bases; junction bases not matched to a gene: 9. The CDR3: CASSWGASGIYNEQFF. The CDR3 region has the DNA TGTGCCAGCAGCTGGGGAGCTAGCGGAATCTACAATGAGCAGTTCTTC.

This chain links TRBV5-4 with TRBJ2-7, with TRBD2 identical over 10 bases. Germline CDR1 is SGHNT and CDR2 is YYREEE (reference sequence). The CDR3 consists of 14 residues. After removal of 5 bases from V and 6 bases from J, the junction contained 8 bases not matched to a gene. The CDR3 sequence is CASSSGLAESEQYF. CDR3 bases: TGTGCCAGCAGTTCTGGACTAGCGGAGAGCGAGCAGTACTTC.

The chain recombines TRBV20-1 with TRBJ1-1; perhaps TRBD1 as D (6 bases). The CDR3 spans 11 residues. Germline values: CDR1 DFQATT, CDR2 SNEGSKA (reference sequence). The V gene lost 0 bases and the J gene lost 11 bases, with 10 bases spanning the gap. The DNA of the CDR3 is TGCAGTGCTAGAGAGGGGGCGGAGGCTTTCTTT. It translates to CSAREGAEAFF.

The J gene is TRBJ1-1, the V gene TRBV30; D not certain. V was cut by 0 bases and J by 0 bases, with 8 bases left in between. The CDR3 totals 14 residues. Germline values: CDR1 GTSNPN, CDR2 SVGIG (reference sequence). The DNA for the CDR3 is TGTGCCTGGAGTGTAACCAGTATGAACACTGAAGCTTTCTTT. This sequence encodes CAWSVTSMNTEAFF.

The V call is TRBV10-1, the J call TRBJ1-1, with D possibly being TRBD1 (6 bases). CDR3 length: 14 residues. From germline, CDR1 is WNHNN and CDR2 SYGVQD (reference sequence). The ends were cut back, 4 bases at V and 1 base at J, with 10 bases in the middle. The CDR3 protein is CASSGGGRNTEAFF. The CDR3 DNA reads as TGCGCCAGCAGTGGCGGGGGCAGGAACACTGAAGCTTTCTTT.

The rearrangement joins TRBV13 to TRBJ1-1; D gene ambiguous. This CDR3 spans 11 amino acids. The V end lost 6 bases, the J end lost 1 base, and 3 bases lay between the germline ends. Germline lookup yields CDR1 PRHDT and CDR2 FYEKMQ (reference sequence). In nucleotides, the CDR3 is TGTGCCAGCAGGGCGAACACTGAAGCTTTCTTT. Translated: CASRANTEAFF.

The CDR3 DNA reads TGTGCCAGCAGCTTCGACAGCCCCAATGAGCAGTTCTTC. It encodes CASSFDSPNEQFF. The rearrangement uses TRBV11-1 and TRBJ2-1, with D perhaps matching TRBD1 (5 bases). The CDR3 contains 13 residues. CDR1 is SGHAT, CDR2 FQDESV, per germline (reference sequence). V lost 3 bases and J 6 bases, leaving 9 bases between the germline ends.

J is TRBJ2-5 and V is TRBV2; D is tentatively TRBD1 or TRBD2 (5 bases each). Trimming stripped 4 bases from V and 0 bases from J, with 12 bases between. This CDR3 has 15 amino acids. The germline V gene encodes CDR1 SNHLY and CDR2 FYNNEI. This CDR3 reads CASSARGEYQETQYF. Here the CDR3 DNA reads TGTGCCAGCAGTGCCAGAGGGGAGTACCAAGAGACCCAGTACTTC.

This rearrangement joins TRBV29-1 to TRBJ1-1; D might be TRBD1 (5 bases). The V gene's germline CDR1 is SQVTM and CDR2 ANQGSEA. The V end was cut by 5 bases, the J end by 6 bases, with 7 bases between. CDR3 length: 10 amino acids. CDR3 region: CSVPGPEAFF. The CDR3 DNA sequence: TGCAGCGTTCCGGGACCTGAAGCTTTCTTT.

In regard to this clone: Its ends do not fully match the called genes, so a read error is possible. The J gene is TRBJ2-5, the V gene TRBV7-9; TRBD2 agrees at 9 bases. Per the germline V gene, CDR1 is SEHNR and CDR2 is FQNEAQ (reference sequence). The CDR3 sequence is 12 residues long. The CDR3 DNA sequence: TGTGCCAGCAGTCTAGCGGGGCGGGAGGCAAACTTC. It is translated as CASSLAGREANF.

The chain uses TRBV5-5 and TRBJ2-7; TRBD1 is a possible D gene (5 bases). V lost 3 bases and J lost 1, with 8 bases in between. Germline CDR1 SGHKS, CDR2 YYEKEE (reference sequence). The CDR3 length is 13 residues. The CDR3 here is CASSSGHSYEQYF. The CDR3 DNA reads as TGTGCCAGCAGCTCAGGACATTCCTACGAGCAGTACTTC.

V usage is TRBV18 and J usage is TRBJ2-7, with 7 bases identical to TRBD1. The germline V gene has CDR1 KGHSH and CDR2 LQKENI. The length of the CDR3 is 15 residues. The trim removed 2 bases at V and 0 bases at J, leaving 4 bases unmatched. As DNA, the CDR3 is TGTGCCAGCTCACCAATCCGGGACAGCTCCTACGAGCAGTACTTC. Translating gives CASSPIRDSSYEQYF.

This clone was counted between two and nine times. V and J are TRBV4-2 and TRBJ2-7; 7 positions agree with TRBD1. Germline trimming cut 6 bases from V and 3 bases from J; bases unmatched to any gene: 5. Germline assignment: CDR1 LGHNA and CDR2 YNFKEQ. CDR3 length: 13 residues. CDR3 coding DNA: TGTGCCAGCAGTGGGACAGAGGGCTACGAGCAGTACTTC. Protein sequence: CASSGTEGYEQYF.

The rearrangement joins TRBV3-1 (or the pseudogene TRBV3-2) to TRBJ1-2, with 8 nucleotides matching TRBD1. V shed 6 bases, J shed 2 bases, and the junction held 5 bases outside the gene matches. This CDR3 spans 14 amino acids. Germline-derived CDR1 and CDR2 are LGHDT and YNNKEL (reference sequence). The CDR3, as DNA: TGTGCCAGCAGTTTCAGGGGGCGCAACTATGGCTACACCTTC. It encodes CASSFRGRNYGYTF.

The table lists this clone with a count of one. In DNA, the CDR3 is TGTGCCTGGAGTGTAGATTGGAAGGCGAGCACTGAAGCTTTCTTT. Its translation is CAWSVDWKASTEAFF. This chain links TRBV30 with TRBJ1-1; D uncertain. CDR3 length: 15 residues. V was clipped by 0 bases and J by 4 bases, with 15 bases between them. Germline CDR1 and CDR2: GTSNPN and SVGIG (reference sequence).

The rearrangement joins TRBV6-5 to TRBJ1-2, with D possibly being TRBD1 (6 bases). Trimming shortened V by 6 bases and J by 6 bases, and 17 bases separated the two germline ends. CDR1 is MNHEY and CDR2 is SVGAGI in the germline V gene. The CDR3 length is 14 residues. CDR3 in DNA: TGTGCCAGCAGCCCGGGGGGACATGAGGATGGCTACACCTTC. It yields the protein CASSPGGHEDGYTF.

This chain uses TRBV7-9 with TRBJ1-5; a possible D gene is TRBD1 (6 bases). Germline lookup yields CDR1 SEHNR and CDR2 FQNEAQ (reference sequence). This CDR3 comprises 15 residues. V lost 5 bases and J 4 bases, leaving 15 bases between the germline ends. The CDR3 protein is CASSPSGGRNQPQHF. The CDR3 DNA reads TGTGCCAGCAGCCCCTCCGGGGGCCGAAATCAGCCCCAGCATTTT.

The chain combines TRBV15 with TRBJ2-3, with D perhaps given as TRBD1 or TRBD2 (5 bases each). This CDR3 region has 12 residues. V gave up 5 bases and J gave up 8 bases, with 11 bases separating them. The germline V gene encodes CDR1 LNHNV and CDR2 YYDKDF (reference sequence). The CDR3 region has the DNA TGTGCCACCAGCGAGGGGCAGGTTACGCAGTATTTT. Translation: CATSEGQVTQYF.

The chain employs TRBV19 and TRBJ1-1; D is possibly TRBD1 (5 bases). Germline CDR1 and CDR2: LNHDA and SQIVND (reference sequence). The CDR3 is 14 residues long. V was clipped by 5 bases and J by 1 base, with 11 bases between them. CDR3 sequence: CASSPSTENTEAFF. The CDR3 DNA reads TGTGCCAGTAGTCCTTCGACAGAGAACACTGAAGCTTTCTTT.

V is TRBV4-1 and J is TRBJ2-7, with 11 bases identical to TRBD2. Losses at the gene ends were 3 bases for V and 2 bases for J; bases not matched to a gene: 3. The CDR3 runs to 15 residues. CDR1 is MGHRA and CDR2 is YSYEKL in the germline V gene. CDR3 nucleotide sequence: TGCGCCAGCAGCCACCTAGCGGGAGGTCCCTACGAGCAGTACTTC. It yields the protein CASSHLAGGPYEQYF.

This clone came up once. The chain employs TRBV29-1 and TRBJ2-3; perhaps TRBD2 as D (5 bases). The V end lost 3 bases, the J end lost 3 bases, and 10 bases lay between the germline ends. Germline V lookup: CDR1 SQVTM, CDR2 ANQGSEA. This CDR3 is built from 13 residues. The CDR3 nucleotides are TGCAGCGTTGATGAGGGTGGGACAGATACGCAGTATTTT. Its translation is CSVDEGGTDTQYF.